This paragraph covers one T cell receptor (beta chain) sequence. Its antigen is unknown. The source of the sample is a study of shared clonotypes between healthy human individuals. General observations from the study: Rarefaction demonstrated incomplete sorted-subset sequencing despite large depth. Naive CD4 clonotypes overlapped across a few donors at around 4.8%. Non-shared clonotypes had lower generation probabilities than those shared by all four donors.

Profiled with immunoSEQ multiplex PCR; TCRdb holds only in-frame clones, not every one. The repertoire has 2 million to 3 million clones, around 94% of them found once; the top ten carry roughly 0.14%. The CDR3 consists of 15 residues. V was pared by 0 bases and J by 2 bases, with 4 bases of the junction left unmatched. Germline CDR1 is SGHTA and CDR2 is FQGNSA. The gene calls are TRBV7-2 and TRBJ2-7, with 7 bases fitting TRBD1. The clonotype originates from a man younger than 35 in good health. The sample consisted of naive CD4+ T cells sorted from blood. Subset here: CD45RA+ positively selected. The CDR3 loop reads CASSLAGTEPYEQYF. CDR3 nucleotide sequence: TGTGCCAGCAGCTTAGCAGGGACAGAGCCCTACGAGCAGTACTTC.